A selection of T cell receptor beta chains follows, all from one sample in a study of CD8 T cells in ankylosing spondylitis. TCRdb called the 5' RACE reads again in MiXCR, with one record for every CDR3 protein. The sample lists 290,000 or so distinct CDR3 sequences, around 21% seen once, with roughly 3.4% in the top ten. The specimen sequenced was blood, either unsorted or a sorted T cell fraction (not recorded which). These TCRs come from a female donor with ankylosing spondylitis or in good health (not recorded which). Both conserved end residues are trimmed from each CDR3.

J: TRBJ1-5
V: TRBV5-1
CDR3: ASSLEGNHANQPQH

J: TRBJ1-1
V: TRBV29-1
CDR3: SVGFQGRTEAF

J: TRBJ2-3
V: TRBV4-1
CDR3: ASSQDRGEFGTDTQY

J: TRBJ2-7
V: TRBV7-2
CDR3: ASSSTRAGIPFYEQY

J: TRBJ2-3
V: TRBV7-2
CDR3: ASRRLAGATDTQY

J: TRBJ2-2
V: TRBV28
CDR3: ASSFSRTGELF

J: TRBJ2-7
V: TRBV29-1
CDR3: SVSDIGEQY

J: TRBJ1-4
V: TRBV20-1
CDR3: SASGTAQEAKLF

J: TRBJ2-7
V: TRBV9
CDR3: ASSVGGRAAYEQY

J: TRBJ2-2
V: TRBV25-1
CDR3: ATKQSLNTGELF

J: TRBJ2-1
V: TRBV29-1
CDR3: STTPGLADNEQF

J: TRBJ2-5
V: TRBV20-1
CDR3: SASGGTRETQY

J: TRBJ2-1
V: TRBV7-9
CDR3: ASSPLGAGHNEQF

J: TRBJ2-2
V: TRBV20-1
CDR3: SAQNTGELF

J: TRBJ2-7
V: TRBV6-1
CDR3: ASSTRDYLSYEQY

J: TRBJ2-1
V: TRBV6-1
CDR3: ASSGTSGRVYNEQF

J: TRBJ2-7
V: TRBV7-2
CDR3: ASSPGTGGYEQY

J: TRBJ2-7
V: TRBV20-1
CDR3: SATTGTGTTYEQY

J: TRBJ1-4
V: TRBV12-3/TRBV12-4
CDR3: ASRGGVNENLF

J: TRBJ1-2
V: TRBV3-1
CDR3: ASSPDFRGGYT

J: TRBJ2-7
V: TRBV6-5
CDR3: ASSWTSDSYEQY

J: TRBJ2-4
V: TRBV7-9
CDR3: ASTTDAKNIQY

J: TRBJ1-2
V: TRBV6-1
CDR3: AITRGGTDGYT

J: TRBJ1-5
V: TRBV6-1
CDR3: ASRRGGAQPQH

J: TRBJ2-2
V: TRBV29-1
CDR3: SVGGTTRSPGELF

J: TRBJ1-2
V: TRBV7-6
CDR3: ASSLAPGERRGYT

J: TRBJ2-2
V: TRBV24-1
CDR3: ATSETGLKNTGELF

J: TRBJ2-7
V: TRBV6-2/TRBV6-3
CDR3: ASSFPLQGSEQY

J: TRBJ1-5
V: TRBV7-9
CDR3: ASSIGFQPQH

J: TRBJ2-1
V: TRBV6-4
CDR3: ASSLREGNNEQF

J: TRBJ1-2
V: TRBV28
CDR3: ASSLSGPNYGYT

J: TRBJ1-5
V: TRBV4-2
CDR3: ASSQDRGQPQH

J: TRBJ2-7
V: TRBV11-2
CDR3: ASSSLPGTTLLQREQY

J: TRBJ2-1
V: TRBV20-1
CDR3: SARSSTSLTINEQF

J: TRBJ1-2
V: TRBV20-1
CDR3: SARDGGGLIHGYT

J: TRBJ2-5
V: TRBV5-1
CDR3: ASSLVVSQETQY

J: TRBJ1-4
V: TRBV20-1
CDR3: SASTGWGEKLF

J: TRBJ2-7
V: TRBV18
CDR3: ASSPPRPASSYEQY

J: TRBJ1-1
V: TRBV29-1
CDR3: SAGGQGGTEAF

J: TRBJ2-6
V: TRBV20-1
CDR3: SARDRGPGANVLT

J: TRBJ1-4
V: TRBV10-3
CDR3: AISGGGGEKLF

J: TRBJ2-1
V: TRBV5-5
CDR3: ASSLSTVLNNEQF

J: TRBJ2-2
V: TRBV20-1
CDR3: SARDLYGQLNTGELF

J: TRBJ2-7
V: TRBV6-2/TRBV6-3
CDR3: ASSYSGRQY

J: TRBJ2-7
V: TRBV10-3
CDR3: AIGEQY

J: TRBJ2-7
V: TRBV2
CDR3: ASSDSGAHSYEQY

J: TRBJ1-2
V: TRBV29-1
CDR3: SVVEYGYT

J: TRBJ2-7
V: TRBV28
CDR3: ASTSGTSGPYEQY

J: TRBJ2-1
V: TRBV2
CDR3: ASSDEASQF

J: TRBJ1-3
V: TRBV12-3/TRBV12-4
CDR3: ASRATGGSGNTIY

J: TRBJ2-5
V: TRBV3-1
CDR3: ASNRYQETQY